Listed below are T cell receptor beta chains from one sample, sequenced in a study of blood T cell repertoires in COVID-19. The method was immunoSEQ multiplex PCR; TCRdb's version includes in-frame clones alone and lacks a portion of them. The table lists about 440,000 clones, 85% to 90% of them singletons. The sequencing input was peripheral blood. These receptor sequences come from a woman aged 25 to 39 with acute or convalescent COVID-19. CDR3s include the opening cysteine and the closing phenylalanine or tryptophan. A D gene is named only where the DNA matches it firmly. Clone size is not always given. Where it is, it says once, few, many or a class for expanded clones.

once | TRBJ1-1 | - | TRBV27 | TGTGCCAGCAGTTTACAGTGGGAGACTGAAGCTTTCTTT | CASSLQWETEAFF
- | TRBJ2-7 | TRBD2 | TRBV5-1 | TGCGCCAGCAGCTTACTAGCGGGGTTAACCTACGAGCAGTACTTC | CASSLLAGLTYEQYF
- | TRBJ1-2 | - | TRBV7-8 | TGTGCCAGCAGCTGGTGGGGGGGAGAGGGCTACACCTTC | CASSWWGGEGYTF
- | TRBJ2-3 | TRBD2 | TRBV4-1 | TGCGCCAGCAGCCAAGATCGCGGACTAGCGGGGGGGCGCGGGAGGGCAGATACGCAGTATTTT | CASSQDRGLAGGRGRADTQYF
- | TRBJ2-5 | - | TRBV11-2 | TGTGCCAGCAGCTTTTCGGAGACCCAGTACTTC | CASSFSETQYF
once | TRBJ1-1 | - | TRBV7-9 | TGTGCCAGCAGCTTATTTCGGGGGAATGAAGCTTTCTTT | CASSLFRGNEAFF
- | TRBJ2-7 | - | TRBV28 | TGTGCCAGCAGTTTATCAGAGGACGAGCAGTACTTC | CASSLSEDEQYF
- | TRBJ2-1 | - | TRBV29-1 | TGCAGCGTTGAGGGGGCGAACTACAATGAGCAGTTCTTC | CSVEGANYNEQFF
- | TRBJ1-5 | - | TRBV10-3 | TGTGCCATGGGTCGGGGAAGCAATCAGCCCCAGCATTTT | CAMGRGSNQPQHF
- | TRBJ1-2 | - | TRBV4-2 | TGTGCCAGCAGCCAAGTTGGTGGGGCAGGGGAATCCCCTTATGGCTACACCTTC | CASSQVGGAGESPYGYTF
- | TRBJ1-4 | TRBD1 | TRBV7-9 | TGTGCCAGCAGCCCCGGGACAGTCAATGAAAAACTGTTTTTT | CASSPGTVNEKLFF
- | TRBJ1-6 | - | TRBV28 | TGTGCCAGCAGTTTAGGGGACACCTTATATAATTCACCCCTCCACTTT | CASSLGDTLYNSPLHF
- | TRBJ1-2 | TRBD1 | TRBV6-5 | TGTGCCAGCAGTTTCGACAGGGGGCCTTATGGCTACACCTTC | CASSFDRGPYGYTF
- | TRBJ2-1 | - | TRBV7-3 | TGTGCCAGCAGCCCCAGGGCTACAGGGTATACCTACAATGAGCAGTTCTTC | CASSPRATGYTYNEQFF
- | TRBJ2-1 | - | TRBV7-7 | TGTGCCAGCAGCCCGAAGGGAGTGGGCTCCTACAATGAGCAGTTCTTC | CASSPKGVGSYNEQFF
- | TRBJ2-1 | TRBD2 | TRBV2 | TGTGCCAGCAATGGAGCGGGGGGATATATGTACAATGAGCAGTTCTTC | CASNGAGGYMYNEQFF
- | TRBJ1-2 | TRBD1 | TRBV5-1 | TGCGCCAGCAGCCTAGGACAGGGCTCCATCTATGGCTACACCTTC | CASSLGQGSIYGYTF
- | TRBJ1-2 | - | TRBV25-1 | TGTGCCAGCAGTGGAAGGACCTGGACAAGGCCTAACTATGGCTACACCTTC | CASSGRTWTRPNYGYTF
many | TRBJ1-5 | - | TRBV29-1 | TGCAGCGTGGCGGAGGGGTTTTTGGGCAATCAGCCCCAGCATTTT | CSVAEGFLGNQPQHF
- | TRBJ1-4 | - | TRBV28 | TGTGCCAGCAGTCCTCACCTTTTAGGGGATGAAAAACTGTTTTTT | CASSPHLLGDEKLFF
- | TRBJ1-4 | TRBD1 | TRBV28 | TGTGCCAGCAGTAGGACAGGGCCCCCTACTAATGAAAAACTGTTTTTT | CASSRTGPPTNEKLFF
- | TRBJ2-5 | - | TRBV5-1 | TGCGCCAGCAGCGGGGGGACAGCCGTCCAAGAGACCCAGTACTTC | CASSGGTAVQETQYF
- | TRBJ2-3 | - | TRBV9 | TGTGCCAGCAGCGTCGGGGGAACAGATACGCAGTATTTT | CASSVGGTDTQYF
- | TRBJ2-7 | TRBD2 | TRBV3-1/TRBV3-2 | TGTGCCAGCAGCCATGCTAGCGGGGGGCTCTACGAGCAGTACTTC | CASSHASGGLYEQYF
- | TRBJ1-1 | - | TRBV7-9 | TGTGCCAGCAGCTTGGGGCGCACTGAAGCTTTCTTT | CASSLGRTEAFF
- | TRBJ2-3 | TRBD1 | TRBV5-1 | TGCGCCAGCAGCTTGGGGACAGGGGTCGCAGATACGCAGTATTTT | CASSLGTGVADTQYF
- | TRBJ1-5 | - | TRBV12-5 | TGTGCTAGTGGTTACCGCGAGCCCCAGCATTTT | CASGYREPQHF
- | TRBJ2-7 | TRBD1 | TRBV7-8 | TGTGCCAGCAGCTTAGATGGGGTAGGGGTCCGCGGGACAGGGGGCCACGAGCAGTACTTC | CASSLDGVGVRGTGGHEQYF
- | TRBJ2-1 | TRBD1 | TRBV5-6 | TGTGCCAGCAGCTGGACAGGCAATGAGCAGTTCTTC | CASSWTGNEQFF
- | TRBJ2-7 | TRBD1 | TRBV29-1 | TGCAGCGGCGGACAGGGGGCCGAGCAGTACTTC | CSGGQGAEQYF
once | TRBJ2-7 | - | TRBV12-2 | TGTGCAAGTCGCTTAGCGGGACAGAGACATCTCCGATACGAGCAGTACTTC | CASRLAGQRHLRYEQYF
once | TRBJ1-3 | - | TRBV12-5 | TGTGCTAGTGGTTCGGACCTTAGAGGGAACACCATATATTTT | CASGSDLRGNTIYF
- | TRBJ1-6 | - | TRBV6-6 | TGTGCCAGCAACCAGGATCCGGGGGCACCCCTCCACTTT | CASNQDPGAPLHF
once | TRBJ2-5 | TRBD1 | TRBV3-1/TRBV3-2 | TGTGCCAGCAGCCAACAGGGGGCTTCGCAAGAGACCCAGTACTTC | CASSQQGASQETQYF
- | TRBJ2-4 | - | TRBV29-1 | TGCAGCGTTGAAGGGTCAGGAACGGCCATTCAGTACTTC | CSVEGSGTAIQYF
- | TRBJ1-2 | TRBD1 | TRBV19 | TGTGCCAGTAGTATTCCGGGGACAGGGCCGAGAGGCTACACCTTC | CASSIPGTGPRGYTF
- | TRBJ2-1 | - | TRBV9 | TGTGCCAGCAGCGTAGATGGGATCAGGGGGGAGTTCTTC | CASSVDGIRGEFF
- | TRBJ1-1 | - | TRBV20-1 | TGCAGTGCTGGTGGAGACAGGGAAGCTTTCTTT | CSAGGDREAFF
- | TRBJ2-2 | TRBD1 | TRBV6-5 | TGTGCCAGCAAGAAAACGGACAGGGGGGCCGGGGAGCTGTTTTTT | CASKKTDRGAGELFF
- | TRBJ2-4 | - | TRBV3-1/TRBV3-2 | TGTGCCAGCAGCCAAGGCGCGTCTCAGTACTTC | CASSQGASQYF
once | TRBJ1-6 | TRBD1 | TRBV9 | TGTGCCAGCAGCGTAGGAGTAGGGACAGGCAATTCACCCCTCCACTTT | CASSVGVGTGNSPLHF
- | TRBJ2-4 | TRBD1 | TRBV5-6 | TGTGCCAGCAGCTGGGACAGGGGCATCGGAAACATTCAGTACTTC | CASSWDRGIGNIQYF
- | TRBJ1-2 | TRBD1 | TRBV19 | TGTGCCAGTAGTGGACAGGGTAGCGGCTACACCTTC | CASSGQGSGYTF
- | TRBJ1-2 | - | TRBV19 | TGTGCCAGTAGTGTCCAGACTAACTATGGCTACACCTTC | CASSVQTNYGYTF
- | TRBJ1-4 | TRBD1 | TRBV24-1 | TGTGCCACCAGTGATTCAGGGACAGGTAATGAAAAACTGTTTTTT | CATSDSGTGNEKLFF
- | TRBJ2-7 | TRBD2 | TRBV5-1 | TGCGCCAGCAGCAACGCGGGAGAATACGAGCAGTACTTC | CASSNAGEYEQYF
- | TRBJ1-2 | - | TRBV29-1 | TGCAGCGTTACCCGACAGTTCGGGGGGGTGGTTAACTATGGCTACACCTTC | CSVTRQFGGVVNYGYTF
once | TRBJ2-7 | - | TRBV19 | TGTGCCAGTAGTATAGGATCCCAGTACGAGCAGTACTTC | CASSIGSQYEQYF
- | TRBJ2-2 | TRBD1 | TRBV27 | TGTGCCAGCAGGGGACAGGGGAACACCGGGGAGCTGTTTTTT | CASRGQGNTGELFF